The 9 T cell receptor beta chains listed next were all sequenced from one sample in a study of molecular identifiers for immune sequencing clone quantification. TCRdb used MiXCR to reprocess the PCR reads, holding one entry per CDR3 protein. This sample carries roughly 630,000 distinct CDR3 sequences, over 25% of them seen once, and the ten largest clones take 0.7% to 0.95%. Sequencing used naive CD8+ T cells from blood, with Jurkat cell RNA spiked in. Subset specified: FACS-sorted CD8+CD4-CCR7+CD45RA+ naive T cells. The source is a human donor in good health. Some libraries in this study had Jurkat cell RNA spiked in.

This clonotype has ten or more counts. J is TRBJ2-6 and V is TRBV10-3; 7 bases align to TRBD1. The CDR3 totals 16 residues. The germline V gene has CDR1 ENHRY and CDR2 SYGVKD. Trimming cost V 3 bases and J 2 bases; bases outside gene matches: 4. CDR3 DNA: TGTGCCATCAGTGATCAAGACAGGGCTGGGGCCAACGTCCTGACTTTC. It specifies CAISDQDRAGANVLTF.

The chain carries TRBV7-6 and TRBJ2-7, with 8 bases aligning to TRBD2. J lost 5 bases, V lost 3 bases, and 6 bases had no gene match. CDR3 size: 14 residues. Germline CDR1 and CDR2: SGHVS and FNYEAQ. CDR3 sequence: CASSFSGRAHEQYF. In nucleotides, the CDR3 is TGTGCCAGCAGCTTTTCCGGGAGGGCACACGAGCAGTACTTC.

The chain has TRBV4-1 and TRBJ1-1, with D possibly TRBD1 on 6 matching bases. V lost 1 base to trimming and J lost 0 bases, with 12 bases between them. The CDR3 is made up of 16 amino acids. In germline, CDR1 is MGHRA, CDR2 YSYEKL. Written as DNA, the CDR3 is TGCGCCAGCAGCCAAGGGGGGGGCGCGGTGAACACTGAAGCTTTCTTT. It encodes CASSQGGGAVNTEAFF.

This chain uses TRBV20-1 with TRBJ1-1, with D perhaps TRBD1 (6 bases). The CDR3 extends over 13 amino acids. Looked up from germline, CDR1 is DFQATT and CDR2 is SNEGSKA (reference sequence). The V and J ends lost 6 bases and 3 bases respectively, with 14 bases between them. The DNA of the CDR3 is TGCAGTGCCTCTTGGACAGACTACACTGAAGCTTTCTTT. It is translated as CSASWTDYTEAFF.

As concerns this clonotype: Possible read error: a much larger clone is one base away. The V gene is TRBV20-1, the J gene TRBJ2-7, with D possibly matching TRBD2 (6 bases). CDR3 length equals 14 residues. Germline V gene data show CDR1 as DFQATT and CDR2 as SNEGSKA (reference sequence). CDR3 in DNA: TGCAGTGCTGGAGGGGTTACTAGCTCCGACGAGCAGTACTTC. It translates to CSAGGVTSSDEQYF.

This clonotype was found a few times. The chain recombines TRBV4-1 with TRBJ1-5, with TRBD1 identical over 8 bases. This CDR3 spans 15 amino acids. Germline CDR1 and CDR2: MGHRA and YSYEKL. J lost 9 bases, V lost 0 bases, and 7 bases had no gene match. The CDR3 DNA is TGCGCCAGCAGCCAAGATCCAGGGGGCGCGGGGCCCCAGCATTTT. This encodes CASSQDPGGAGPQHF.

The V gene is TRBV6-5, the J gene TRBJ2-2, with D unresolved. Trimming removed 2 bases at V and 3 bases at J, with 10 bases between. Germline V gene data show CDR1 as MNHEY and CDR2 as SVGAGI. CDR3 length equals 15 residues. CDR3 amino acids: CASSYGLVDTGELFF. CDR3 DNA sequence: TGTGCCAGCAGTTACGGGCTGGTGGACACCGGGGAGCTGTTTTTT.

The chain's CDR3 is CSATPRDQGDTQYF. DNA for the CDR3: TGCAGTGCTACCCCACGCGATCAGGGAGATACGCAGTATTTT. The rearrangement links TRBV20-1 to TRBJ2-3; D perhaps matches TRBD1 (5 bases). There are 14 residues in the CDR3. The V end was cut by 4 bases, the J end by 5 bases, with 16 bases between. Germline lookup yields CDR1 DFQATT and CDR2 SNEGSKA (reference sequence).

There are many counts of this clonotype. The chain uses TRBV29-1 and TRBJ1-1, with TRBD1 identical over 9 bases. The V gene end was trimmed by 3 bases and the J gene end by 0 bases; junction bases not matched to a gene: 8. CDR3 length: 16 residues. CDR1 is SQVTM and CDR2 is ANQGSEA in the germline V gene. The CDR3 spells CSVETPTGGLNTEAFF. In nucleotides, the CDR3 is TGCAGCGTTGAGACCCCGACAGGGGGTTTGAACACTGAAGCTTTCTTT.